This TCR beta chain was identified during a study of blood T cell repertoires in COVID-19. About the research overall: Both acute and convalescent COVID-19 samples were obtained from the United States, Italy and Spain.

Per the germline V gene, CDR1 is SGHTA and CDR2 is FQGNSA. The CDR3 is made up of 15 amino acids. The V end lost 0 bases, the J end lost 5 bases, and 13 bases lay between the germline ends. Study processing details: Amplification of reference gene primers provided the estimated nucleated cell counts. Assay: immunoSEQ multiplex PCR; the TCRdb copy retains only in-frame clones and omits some. V, J and clone size are taken as reported in that table, and D and trimming were inferred from the DNA itself. The sample records more than 35,000 clones, roughly 80% being singletons. There are a few counts of this clone.

This receptor was identified in a man aged 50 to 60 with active or convalescent COVID-19. The specimen sequenced was peripheral blood. The chain recombines TRBV7-2 with TRBJ1-1; TRBD1 might be the D (5 bases). CDR3 residues: CASSLALAGRTEAFF. Here the CDR3 DNA reads TGTGCCAGCAGCTTAGCGTTGGCAGGGAGGACTGAAGCTTTCTTT.